Listed here is a single T cell receptor (beta chain). Its antigen is unknown. CDR1 and CDR2 from the germline V gene are MNHEY and SMNVEV (reference sequence). This CDR3 comprises 16 residues. This entry is derived from a study of CXCR3-negative and CXCR3-positive naive CD8 T cells. Findings and limits, study-wide: Naive cells that were CXCR3-positive had more hydrophobic TRB CDR3s (compared with CXCR3-negative naive cells).

The authors made the TRB cDNA libraries by 5' RACE using UMI labels. TCRdb reanalyzed the 5' RACE reads and collapses them to one entry per CDR3 protein, without DNA. Here the sample table reports about 45,000 distinct CDR3 sequences. V usage is TRBV27 and J usage is TRBJ2-1; there is no DNA to check the TCRdb D call of TRBD1. The sequence derives from a human donor in good health. Some clones in this sample may be carry-over from other donors' samples. The sample consisted of naive CXCR3- CD8+ T cells from blood. Subset of the sample: CD45RO-CCR7+CD27+CD95- naive CD8+ T cells lacking CXCR3 (TNR3-). CDR3 residues: CASSSTPDRSYNEQFF.